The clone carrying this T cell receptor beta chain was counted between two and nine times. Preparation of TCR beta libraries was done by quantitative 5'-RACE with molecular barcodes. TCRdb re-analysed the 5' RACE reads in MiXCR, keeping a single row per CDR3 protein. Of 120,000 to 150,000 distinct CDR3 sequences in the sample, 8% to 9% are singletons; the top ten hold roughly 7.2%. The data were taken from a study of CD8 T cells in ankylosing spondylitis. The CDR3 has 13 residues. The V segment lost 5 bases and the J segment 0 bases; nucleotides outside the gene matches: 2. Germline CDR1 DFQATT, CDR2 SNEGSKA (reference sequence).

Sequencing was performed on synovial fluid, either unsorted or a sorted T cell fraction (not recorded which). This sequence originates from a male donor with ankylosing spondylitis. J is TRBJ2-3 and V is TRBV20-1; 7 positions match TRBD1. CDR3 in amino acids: CSAPGQSTDTQYF. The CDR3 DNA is TGCAGTGCTCCGGGACAGAGCACAGATACGCAGTATTTT.